Shown below are 19 T cell receptor beta chains from a single sample sequenced in a study of blood T cell repertoires in COVID-19. Data came from immunoSEQ multiplex PCR; TCRdb stores just in-frame clones and leaves some out. The table has about 250,000 clones, about 80% seen once. Sequenced input: peripheral blood. These receptors were obtained from an elderly woman with acute or convalescent COVID-19.

The chain links TRBV6-5 to TRBJ1-1; 7 bases align to TRBD1. Trimming took 5 bases from V and 0 from J; bases not matched to a gene: 3. This CDR3 spans 14 amino acids. Germline V CDR1 and CDR2: MNHEY, SVGAGI. CDR3 DNA: TGTGCCAGCAGTAAACAGGGGCTGAACACTGAAGCTTTCTTT. Protein: CASSKQGLNTEAFF.

The chain uses TRBV14 and TRBJ1-5, with D hard to call. CDR1 and CDR2 from the germline V gene are SGHDN and FVKESK. The CDR3 has 21 amino acids. Trimming took 0 bases from V and 0 from J, leaving 24 bases between them. CDR3 DNA sequence: TGTGCCAGCAGCCAAGATGGGTGGGGAGGACGGAGAAAATATAGCAATCAGCCCCAGCATTTT. Protein sequence: CASSQDGWGGRRKYSNQPQHF. Full variable domain (rest looked up from reference TRBV14 and TRBJ1-5): EAGVTQFPSHSVIEKGQTVTLRCDPISGHDNLYWYRRVMGKEIKFLLHFVKESKQDESGMPNNRFLAERTGGTYSTLKVQPAELEDSGVYFCASSQDGWGGRRKYSNQPQHFGDGTRLSIL.

The V call is TRBV27, the J call TRBJ1-2; possible D gene TRBD1, 5 bases. Trimming removed 3 bases from V and 7 bases from J, with 12 bases in between. The CDR3 consists of 13 residues. In germline, CDR1 is MNHEY, CDR2 SMNVEV (reference sequence). The CDR3: CASSFWQGGGYTF. In DNA, the CDR3 is TGTGCCAGCAGTTTCTGGCAGGGTGGTGGCTACACCTTC.

This chain links TRBV3-1 (or the pseudogene TRBV3-2) with TRBJ1-2, with D perhaps TRBD1 (5 bases). V lost 2 bases and J lost 7, with 14 bases in between. CDR3 length: 14 amino acids. Germline V gene data show CDR1 as LGHDT and CDR2 as YNNKEL (reference sequence). The CDR3 nucleotides read TGTGCCAGCAGCCAAACGAAAAGGGGTTCTGGCTACACCTTC. As protein: CASSQTKRGSGYTF.

The chain employs TRBV19 and TRBJ1-5, with 10 bases lining up with TRBD1. The CDR3 spans 15 residues. The V and J ends lost 5 bases and 7 bases, in that order; junction bases with no gene match: 8. The germline V gene encodes CDR1 LNHDA and CDR2 SQIVND (reference sequence). The DNA for the CDR3 is TGTGCCAGTAGTTCAGAGACAGGGGGCGGACAGCCCCAGCATTTT. Amino acids: CASSSETGGGQPQHF.

CDR3 in DNA: TGCAGCGTTGAGGGGGGAGTCGGTGGCTACACCTTC. Encoded protein: CSVEGGVGGYTF. This sequence joins TRBV29-1 and TRBJ1-2, with a weak D call TRBD1 (5 bases). The CDR3 runs to 12 residues. V shed 3 bases and J shed 7 bases, with 12 bases lying between them. Germline V CDR1 and CDR2: SQVTM, ANQGSEA.

The chain recombines TRBV23-1 with TRBJ1-2; a possible D gene is TRBD1 (6 bases). TRBV23-1 is given ORF status, its function remaining uncertain. The CDR3 is 15 residues long. V was clipped by 0 bases and J by 14 bases, with 22 bases between them. The CDR3 is CASSQSRGGLGLRTF. The CDR3 region has the DNA TGCGCCAGCAGTCAATCCCGGGGGGGGCTAGGTTTGAGGACCTTC.

The chain uses TRBV6-5 and TRBJ1-5; TRBD1 might be the D (6 bases). Trimming took off 4 bases at V and 4 bases at J, with 11 bases between the two ends. Per the germline V gene, CDR1 is MNHEY and CDR2 is SVGAGI. The CDR3 spans 14 residues. CDR3 sequence reads: CASSLGQQNQPQHF. CDR3 nucleotides: TGTGCCAGCAGTTTAGGACAGCAGAATCAGCCCCAGCATTTT.

This clone appeared a few times. The chain recombines TRBV11-2 with TRBJ2-1; maybe TRBD2 (6 bases). CDR1 is SGHAT and CDR2 is FQNNGV in the germline V gene. The V end lost 5 bases, the J end lost 9 bases, and 14 bases lay between the germline ends. The CDR3 is made up of 13 amino acids. CDR3 sequence (DNA): TGTGCCAGCAGCCTGGACTACTTTGGTGAGCAGTTCTTC. Translation: CASSLDYFGEQFF.

The chain couples TRBV7-9 to TRBJ2-3; 8 bases map to TRBD1. The CDR3 covers 15 residues. Germline values: CDR1 SEHNR, CDR2 FQNEAQ (reference sequence). J was trimmed by 3 bases and V by 5 bases; bases with no gene match: 7. CDR3 loop: CASSTLQGGTDTQYF. For the CDR3, the DNA is TGTGCCAGCAGCACACTACAGGGGGGAACAGATACGCAGTATTTT.

This clone was picked up a small number of times. The chain has TRBV7-2 and TRBJ1-2, with a possible D match to TRBD1 (5 bases). CDR1 SGHTA and CDR2 FQGNSA come from the germline V gene. The CDR3 extends over 15 amino acids. V was shortened by 1 base and J by 5 bases, with 14 bases between the two germline ends. This chain's CDR3 is CASSLDLGPSYGYTF. In nucleotides, the CDR3 is TGTGCCAGCAGCTTAGACCTGGGGCCGTCTTATGGCTACACCTTC.

This clone occurred once. The gene calls are TRBV18 and TRBJ2-1; D possibly corresponds to TRBD2 (6 bases). V dropped 6 bases and J dropped 8 bases, with 17 bases sitting between them. The length of the CDR3 is 14 residues. Germline V lookup: CDR1 KGHSH, CDR2 LQKENI. CDR3 in amino acids: CASSPPLAGHEQFF. The CDR3, as DNA: TGTGCCAGCTCCCCCCCACTCGCGGGACATGAGCAGTTCTTC.

The chain is built from TRBV6-1 and TRBJ2-1, with D possibly being TRBD2 (5 bases). Germline CDR1 reads MNHNS; CDR2 reads SASEGT. The CDR3 is made up of 17 amino acids. V was shortened by 4 bases and J by 7 bases, with 23 bases between the two germline ends. As DNA, the CDR3 is TGTGCCAGCAGTGGGAGAGGGCAAGTAGGGTGGTGGAATGAGCAGTTCTTC. Its translation is CASSGRGQVGWWNEQFF.

V gene TRBV5-1 combines with J gene TRBJ2-5; D not resolved. V dropped 0 bases and J dropped 5 bases, with 8 bases sitting between them. The CDR3 contains 13 residues. In germline, CDR1 is SGHRS, CDR2 YFSETQ. CDR3 DNA sequence: TGCGCCAGCAGCTTGGCAAACGGGGAGACCCAGTACTTC. Translating gives CASSLANGETQYF.

This clone was counted ten times or more. The chain links TRBV3-1 (or the pseudogene TRBV3-2) to TRBJ1-1, with D possibly TRBD1 on 5 matching bases. The CDR3 is 15 amino acids. CDR1 LGHDT and CDR2 YNNKEL come from the germline V gene (reference sequence). Trimming cost V 1 base and J 2 bases, with 11 bases left between them. As DNA, the CDR3 is TGTGCCAGCAGCCAAGCGGGCGGGGGAAACACTGAAGCTTTCTTT. Translation gives CASSQAGGGNTEAFF.

The CDR3 nucleotides read TGTGCCAGCAGTTACTCGAGTGGCGGATACTATGGCTACACCTTC. Protein: CASSYSSGGYYGYTF. The chain employs TRBV6-5 and TRBJ1-2; D gene uncertain. With 0 bases removed from V and 3 bases from J, the gap between germline ends came to 11 bases. The CDR3 sequence is 15 residues long. Per germline, CDR1 MNHEY and CDR2 SVGAGI.

The V gene is TRBV10-3, the J gene TRBJ2-1; 8 bases are shared with TRBD2. The germline CDR1 and CDR2 sequences are ENHRY and SYGVKD. The CDR3 is 16 residues long. V was clipped by 4 bases and J by 1 base; unmatched bases: 6. The CDR3 DNA is TGTGCCATCAGTGTTCTGACTAGCGTGTCCTACAATGAGCAGTTCTTC. It specifies CAISVLTSVSYNEQFF.

This clone appeared a few times. This chain connects TRBV27 to TRBJ1-3; a possible D gene is TRBD1 (6 bases). The CDR3 is 14 residues long. Germline lookup yields CDR1 MNHEY and CDR2 SMNVEV (reference sequence). Trimming removed 6 bases from V and 3 bases from J, with 12 bases in between. The CDR3 bases are TGTGCCAGCAGGACTACAGGGATTGGAAACACCATATATTTT. This translates into CASRTTGIGNTIYF.

The chain recombines TRBV28 with TRBJ1-4, with 7 bases lining up with TRBD1. Germline CDR1 MDHEN, CDR2 SYDVKM. V lost 6 bases to trimming and J lost 8 bases; unmatched junction nucleotides: 9. This CDR3 comprises 14 residues. The CDR3 region is CASRSRGADEKLFF. The CDR3 coding sequence is TGTGCCAGCAGGTCCAGGGGGGCTGACGAAAAACTGTTTTTT.